Listed here are 26 T cell receptor beta chains from one sample, sequenced in a study of cytomegalovirus exposure and HLA in healthy donors. Only in-frame clones appear in the TCRdb table, and some are missing; sequencing was by immunoSEQ multiplex PCR. The table includes 100,000 to 120,000 clones, roughly 90% detected once. Sequenced input: PBMCs. These receptors were obtained from a woman aged 18-29 years in good health and CMV-seronegative.

The chain combines TRBV11-2 with TRBJ2-7; D not certain. The CDR3 contains 15 residues. CDR1 is SGHAT and CDR2 is FQNNGV in the germline V gene. V shed 3 bases and J shed 3 bases, with 15 bases lying between them. CDR3 coding DNA: TGTGCCAGCAGCTTTTTGGGCTCGAGTAACTACGAGCAGTACTTC. It encodes CASSFLGSSNYEQYF.

The chain links TRBV6-6 to TRBJ1-1; 9 positions agree with TRBD1. This CDR3 is 14 amino acids long. The germline gives CDR1 MNHNY, CDR2 SVGAGI (reference sequence). V gave up 0 bases and J gave up 7 bases; unmatched junction bases: 3. The chain's CDR3 is CASSYSDRGYEAFF. The DNA of the CDR3 is TGTGCCAGCAGTTACTCGGACAGGGGATATGAAGCTTTCTTT.

Note on this clone: This sample also contains other DNA sequences that code for the same CDR3. The chain recombines TRBV28 with TRBJ1-1; D gene ambiguous. Germline V gene sequence: CDR1 MDHEN, CDR2 SYDVKM. Trimming shortened V by 6 bases and J by 4 bases, and 9 bases separated the two germline ends. The CDR3 covers 12 residues. CDR3 DNA: TGTGCCAGCAGCCTACTTTCCACTGAAGCTTTCTTT. Translated, it gives CASSLLSTEAFF.

This chain uses TRBV30 with TRBJ2-2; TRBD2 matches 8 bases. The V segment lost 3 bases and the J segment 1 base; nucleotides outside the gene matches: 4. CDR1 GTSNPN and CDR2 SVGIG come from the germline V gene (reference sequence). The CDR3 length is 15 residues. CDR3 DNA sequence: TGTGCCTGGAGACCACTAGCGGAGAACACCGGGGAGCTGTTTTTT. This sequence encodes CAWRPLAENTGELFF.

V and J are TRBV6-6 and TRBJ1-5, with D unclear. This CDR3 is built from 13 residues. In germline, CDR1 is MNHNY, CDR2 SVGAGI (reference sequence). Trimming took off 7 bases at V and 0 bases at J, with 7 bases between the two ends. The CDR3: CASTRDSNQPQHF. CDR3 DNA: TGTGCCAGCACAAGAGATAGCAATCAGCCCCAGCATTTT.

This clone occurred once. The chain couples TRBV4-2 to TRBJ1-1, with 9 bases aligning to TRBD1. CDR3 length equals 15 residues. The V and J ends lost 3 bases and 3 bases, in that order; junction bases with no gene match: 5. In germline, CDR1 is LGHNA, CDR2 YNFKEQ. CDR3 nucleotides: TGTGCCAGCAGCCACTCCCGGGACAGGGACACTGAAGCTTTCTTT. Translating gives CASSHSRDRDTEAFF.

The CDR3 loop reads CASSQDRGVWETQYF. For the CDR3, the DNA is TGCGCCAGCAGCCAAGATCGCGGGGTTTGGGAGACCCAGTACTTC. The chain links TRBV4-3 to TRBJ2-5; weak D call: TRBD2 (6 bases). The germline gives CDR1 LGHNA, CDR2 YSLEER. This CDR3 comprises 15 residues. Deletions cut 0 bases from V and 5 bases from J, with 13 bases between.

The chain carries TRBV28 and TRBJ1-5, with D tentatively TRBD1 (6 bases). In germline, CDR1 is MDHEN, CDR2 SYDVKM. V was pared by 8 bases and J by 2 bases, with 19 bases between. The CDR3 has 16 amino acids. The DNA for the CDR3 is TGTGCCAGCCCCCGATCCAGGGGCTTCGGCAATCAGCCCCAGCATTTT. This encodes CASPRSRGFGNQPQHF. Based on the CDR3 plus reference TRBV28 and TRBJ1-5, the full variable domain is DVKVTQSSRYLVKRTGEKVFLECVQDMDHENMFWYRQDPGLGLRLIYFSYDVKMKEKGDIPEGYSVSREKKERFSLILESASTNQTSMYLCASPRSRGFGNQPQHFGDGTRLSIL.

The V and J genes are TRBV7-3 and TRBJ2-5, with D uncertain. Deletions cut 1 base from V and 1 base from J, with 13 bases between. From germline, CDR1 is SGHTA and CDR2 FQGTGA. This CDR3 has 16 residues. The CDR3 protein is CASSLIVAKTQETQYF. The CDR3 nucleotides are TGTGCCAGCAGCTTAATCGTGGCCAAAACCCAAGAGACCCAGTACTTC.

This clone was counted a few times. The rearrangement links TRBV6-4 to TRBJ2-6; a possible D gene is TRBD1 (5 bases). Trimming removed 2 bases from V and 3 bases from J, with 8 bases in between. CDR3 length: 15 residues. The germline V gene encodes CDR1 MRHNA and CDR2 SNTAGT. As DNA, the CDR3 is TGTGCCAGCAGTGACCAGGGTGGTGGGGCCAACGTCCTGACTTTC. Protein sequence: CASSDQGGGANVLTF.

This sequence joins TRBV5-8 and TRBJ1-1; possible D gene TRBD1, 5 bases. CDR1 is SGHTS and CDR2 is YDEGEE in the germline V gene. There are 14 residues in the CDR3. V was trimmed by 1 base and J by 10 bases, leaving 17 bases between them. This CDR3 is CASSLKSGGSRAFF. The CDR3 DNA follows: TGTGCCAGCAGCTTGAAGAGCGGGGGGTCGAGAGCTTTCTTT.

The chain uses TRBV7-2 and TRBJ1-2; 8 nucleotides agree with TRBD1. V lost 2 bases to trimming and J lost 6 bases; unmatched junction nucleotides: 8. CDR1 SGHTA and CDR2 FQGNSA come from the germline V gene. This CDR3 spans 15 amino acids. The CDR3 DNA is TGTGCCAGCAGCTTATACGGACAGGGAGGGGATGGCTACACCTTC. This encodes CASSLYGQGGDGYTF.

The gene calls are TRBV16 and TRBJ2-1; TRBD2 might be the D (6 bases). Germline CDR1 KGHSY, CDR2 FQNENV. The CDR3 extends over 14 amino acids. Trimming took 2 bases from V and 7 from J, leaving 12 bases between them. Here the CDR3 DNA reads TGTGCCAGCAGCCAACCGAGACGGGAGAATGAGCAGTTCTTC. This translates into CASSQPRRENEQFF.

The CDR3 region has the DNA TGTGCCAGCACCACTGCGGAGCCTACGTACAATGAGCAGTTCTTC. Amino acids: CASTTAEPTYNEQFF. The chain has TRBV6-6 and TRBJ2-1, with D hard to call. The CDR3 is made up of 15 amino acids. The germline V gene has CDR1 MNHNY and CDR2 SVGAGI (reference sequence). The germline V and J ends were trimmed by 7 bases and 4 bases, with 17 bases remaining between them.

The chain is built from TRBV9 and TRBJ1-4, with D unresolved. V was clipped by 4 bases and J by 0 bases, with 10 bases between them. This CDR3 is 15 amino acids long. CDR1 and CDR2 (germline): SGDLS, YYNGEE. CDR3 sequence (DNA): TGTGCCAGCAGCCGGGAGGCGACAACTAATGAAAAACTGTTTTTT. It specifies CASSREATTNEKLFF.

The gene calls are TRBV2 and TRBJ1-2; TRBD1 matches 8 bases. Per germline, CDR1 SNHLY and CDR2 FYNNEI. The V segment lost 5 bases and the J segment 2 bases; nucleotides outside the gene matches: 10. The length of the CDR3 is 16 residues. The chain's CDR3 is CASSPYGDRRNYGYTF. In DNA form, the CDR3 reads TGTGCCAGCAGTCCTTATGGGGACAGGAGAAACTATGGCTACACCTTC.

This chain joins TRBV7-3 and TRBJ2-1, with TRBD2 matching 12 bases. This CDR3 has 15 residues. The germline CDR1 and CDR2 sequences are SGHTA and FQGTGA. V dropped 5 bases and J dropped 6; count of bases not matched to a gene: 5. Here the CDR3 reads CASSPGLAGLNEQFF. As DNA, the CDR3 is TGTGCCAGCAGCCCAGGACTAGCGGGACTCAATGAGCAGTTCTTC.

The chain links TRBV11-2 to TRBJ2-7, with 7 bases that match TRBD1. J was trimmed by 3 bases and V by 4 bases; bases with no gene match: 9. The germline CDR1 and CDR2 sequences are SGHAT and FQNNGV. The CDR3 covers 15 residues. CDR3: CASSSLITGDYEQYF. Here the CDR3 DNA reads TGTGCCAGCAGCTCGCTCATCACAGGGGACTACGAGCAGTACTTC.

As DNA, the CDR3 is TGCGCCAGCAGCCCGGGGGACGGGGCTTTCTTT. Amino acid sequence: CASSPGDGAFF. The chain carries TRBV5-1 and TRBJ1-1; tentatively, D is TRBD1 (5 bases). The germline V and J ends were trimmed by 4 bases and 11 bases, with 12 bases remaining between them. CDR1 SGHRS and CDR2 YFSETQ come from the germline V gene. This CDR3 region has 11 residues.

V and J are TRBV28 and TRBJ1-6, with TRBD1 matching 9 bases. The CDR3 contains 15 residues. The ends lost 4 bases at V and 9 bases at J; junction bases unmatched: 7. Germline-derived CDR1 and CDR2 are MDHEN and SYDVKM. The CDR3 DNA is TGTGCCAGCAGTTCAGTCGGACAGGGGATTTCACCCCTCCACTTT. Protein: CASSSVGQGISPLHF. Complete variable domain (other parts from reference TRBV28 and TRBJ1-6): DVKVTQSSRYLVKRTGEKVFLECVQDMDHENMFWYRQDPGLGLRLIYFSYDVKMKEKGDIPEGYSVSREKKERFSLILESASTNQTSMYLCASSSVGQGISPLHFGNGTRLTVT.

The gene calls are TRBV5-4 and TRBJ2-7, with 8 bases matching TRBD2. Looked up from germline, CDR1 is SGHNT and CDR2 is YYREEE (reference sequence). The length of the CDR3 is 14 residues. V shed 4 bases, J shed 3 bases, and the junction held 6 bases outside the gene matches. CDR3 in amino acids: CASSRVGRGYEQYF. The CDR3 DNA reads TGTGCCAGCAGCAGGGTCGGGAGGGGCTACGAGCAGTACTTC.

The genes are TRBV7-3 and TRBJ2-7; TRBD1 matches at 9 bases. Germline CDR1 SGHTA, CDR2 FQGTGA. This CDR3 has 16 residues. V shed 5 bases and J 4 bases; nucleotides not matched to a gene: 12. CDR3 amino acids: CASSPRDRVRPYEQYF. The CDR3 DNA reads TGTGCCAGCAGCCCCCGGGACAGGGTAAGGCCTTACGAGCAGTACTTC.

This rearrangement joins TRBV11-2 to TRBJ2-7, with a tentative D call TRBD1 (6 bases). This CDR3 has 15 amino acids. CDR1 SGHAT and CDR2 FQNNGV come from the germline V gene. V lost 6 bases, J lost 3 bases, and 18 bases lay in between. CDR3 nucleotide sequence: TGTGCCAGCAGTTCCGTCGGACAGTTTCACTACGAGCAGTACTTC. It yields the protein CASSSVGQFHYEQYF.

As regards this clone: At the DNA level, this CDR3 is encoded by other sequences in the same sample as well. The rearrangement links TRBV7-9 to TRBJ2-7; 11 positions agree with TRBD2. Germline CDR1 and CDR2: SEHNR and FQNEAQ (reference sequence). This CDR3 comprises 14 residues. After removal of 4 bases from V and 7 bases from J, the junction contained 6 bases not matched to a gene. The CDR3 DNA sequence: TGTGCCAGCAGCTCTAGCGGGGGGACGGGAGAGCAGTACTTC. It translates to CASSSSGGTGEQYF.

The CDR3 sequence: CASSSGQITEAFF. The CDR3 DNA follows: TGTGCCAGCAGCTCGGGACAGATCACTGAAGCTTTCTTT. V gene TRBV7-9 combines with J gene TRBJ1-1; 7 bases align to TRBD1. CDR3 length equals 13 residues. Germline CDR1 SEHNR, CDR2 FQNEAQ (reference sequence). J lost 4 bases, V lost 4 bases, and 3 bases had no gene match.

This clone turned up a few times. The chain uses TRBV9 and TRBJ1-3, with 8 bases fitting TRBD1. The CDR3 sequence is 16 residues long. Germline V gene lookup returns CDR1 SGDLS and CDR2 YYNGEE. Trimming removed 4 bases from V and 0 bases from J; junction bases left unmatched: 6. The CDR3 nucleotides are TGTGCCAGCAGCCCTGGACAGGGCACCTCTGGAAACACCATATATTTT. Encoded protein: CASSPGQGTSGNTIYF.